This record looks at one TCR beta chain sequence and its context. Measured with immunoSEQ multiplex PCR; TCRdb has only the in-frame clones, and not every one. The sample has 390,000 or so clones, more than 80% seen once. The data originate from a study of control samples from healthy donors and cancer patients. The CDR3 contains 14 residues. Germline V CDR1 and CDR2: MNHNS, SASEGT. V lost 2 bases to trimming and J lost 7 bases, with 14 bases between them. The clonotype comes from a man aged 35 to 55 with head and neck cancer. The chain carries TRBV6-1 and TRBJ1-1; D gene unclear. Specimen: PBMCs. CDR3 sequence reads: CASSETNGRYEAFF. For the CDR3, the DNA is TGTGCCAGCAGTGAAACAAACGGCAGATATGAAGCTTTCTTT.